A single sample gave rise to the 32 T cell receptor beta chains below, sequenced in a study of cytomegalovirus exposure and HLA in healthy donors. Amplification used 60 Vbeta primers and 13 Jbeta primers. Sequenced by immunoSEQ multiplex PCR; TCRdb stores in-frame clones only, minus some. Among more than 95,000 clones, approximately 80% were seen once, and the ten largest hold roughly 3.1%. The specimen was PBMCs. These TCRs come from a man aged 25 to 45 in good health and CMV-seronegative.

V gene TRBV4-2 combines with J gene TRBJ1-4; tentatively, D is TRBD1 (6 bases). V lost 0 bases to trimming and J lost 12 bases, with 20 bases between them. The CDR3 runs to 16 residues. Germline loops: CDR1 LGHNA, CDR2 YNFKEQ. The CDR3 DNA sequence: TGTGCCAGCAGCCAAGATTCCGGAGGTTGGGGACACCAACTGTTTTTT. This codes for CASSQDSGGWGHQLFF.

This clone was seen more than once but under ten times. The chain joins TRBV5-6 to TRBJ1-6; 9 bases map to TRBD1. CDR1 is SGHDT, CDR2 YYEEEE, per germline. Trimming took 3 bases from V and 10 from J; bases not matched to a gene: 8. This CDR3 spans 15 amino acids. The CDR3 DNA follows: TGTGCCAGCAGCTACAGGGGGCGCATAGTATCACCCCTCCACTTT. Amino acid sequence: CASSYRGRIVSPLHF. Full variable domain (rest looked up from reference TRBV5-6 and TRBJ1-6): DAGVTQSPTHLIKTRGQQVTLRCSPKSGHDTVSWYQQALGQGPQFIFQYYEEEERQRGNFPDRFSGHQFPNYSSELNVNALLLGDSALYLCASSYRGRIVSPLHFGNGTRLTVT.

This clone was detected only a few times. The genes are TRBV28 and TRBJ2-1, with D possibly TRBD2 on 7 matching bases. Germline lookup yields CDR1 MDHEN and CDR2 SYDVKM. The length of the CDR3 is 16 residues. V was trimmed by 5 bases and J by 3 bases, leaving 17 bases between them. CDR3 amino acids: CASSLRGGLHYNEQFF. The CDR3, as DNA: TGTGCCAGCAGTCTTAGGGGGGGACTCCACTACAATGAGCAGTTCTTC.

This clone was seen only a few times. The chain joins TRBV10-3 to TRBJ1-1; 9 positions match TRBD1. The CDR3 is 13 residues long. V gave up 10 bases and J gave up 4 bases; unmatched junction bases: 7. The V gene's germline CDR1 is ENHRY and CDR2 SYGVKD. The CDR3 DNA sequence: TGTGCCACGCTTTCGACAGGGGGCACTGAAGCTTTCTTT. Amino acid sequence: CATLSTGGTEAFF.

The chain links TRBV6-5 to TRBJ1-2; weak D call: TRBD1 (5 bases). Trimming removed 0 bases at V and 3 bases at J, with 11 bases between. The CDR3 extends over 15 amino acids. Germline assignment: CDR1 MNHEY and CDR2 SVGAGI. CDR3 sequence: CASSYSGGADYGYTF. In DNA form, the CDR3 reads TGTGCCAGCAGTTACTCAGGAGGGGCTGACTATGGCTACACCTTC.

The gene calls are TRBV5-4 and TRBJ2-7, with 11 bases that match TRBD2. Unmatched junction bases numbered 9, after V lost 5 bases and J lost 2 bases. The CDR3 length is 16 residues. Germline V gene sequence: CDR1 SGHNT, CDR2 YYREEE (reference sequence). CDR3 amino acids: CASRSGLAGLTYEQYF. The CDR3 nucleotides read TGTGCCAGCAGATCCGGACTAGCGGGCCTCACCTACGAGCAGTACTTC.

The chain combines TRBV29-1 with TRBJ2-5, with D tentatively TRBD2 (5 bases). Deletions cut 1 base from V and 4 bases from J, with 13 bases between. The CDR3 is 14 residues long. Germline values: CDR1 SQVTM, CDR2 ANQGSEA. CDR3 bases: TGCAGCGTTGAAGGTGGGCTAGCAGGAGAGACCCAGTACTTC. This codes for CSVEGGLAGETQYF.

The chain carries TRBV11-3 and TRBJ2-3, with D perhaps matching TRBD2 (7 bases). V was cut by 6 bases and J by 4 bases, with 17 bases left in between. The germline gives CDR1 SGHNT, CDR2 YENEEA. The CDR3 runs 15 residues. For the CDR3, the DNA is TGTGCCAGCAGTCTCGGGGGGCCCGATTCAGATACGCAGTATTTT. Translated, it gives CASSLGGPDSDTQYF.

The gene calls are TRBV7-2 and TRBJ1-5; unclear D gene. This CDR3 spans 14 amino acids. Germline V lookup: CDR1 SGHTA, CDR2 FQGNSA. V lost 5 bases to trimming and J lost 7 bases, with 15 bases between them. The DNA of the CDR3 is TGTGCCAGCAGCCCCCGCGGGGTTGAACAGCCCCAGCATTTT. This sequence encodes CASSPRGVEQPQHF.

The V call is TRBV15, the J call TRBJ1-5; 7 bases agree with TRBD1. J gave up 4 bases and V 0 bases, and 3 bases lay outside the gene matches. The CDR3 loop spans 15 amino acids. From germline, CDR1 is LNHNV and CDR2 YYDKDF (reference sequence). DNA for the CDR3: TGTGCCACCAGCAGAGATACAGGGGATAATCAGCCCCAGCATTTT. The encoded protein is CATSRDTGDNQPQHF. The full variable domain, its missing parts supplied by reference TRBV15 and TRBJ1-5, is DAMVIQNPRYQVTQFGKPVTLSCSQTLNHNVMYWYQQKSSQAPKLLFHYYDKDFNNEADTPDNFQSRRPNTSFCFLDIRSPGLGDTAMYLCATSRDTGDNQPQHFGDGTRLSIL.

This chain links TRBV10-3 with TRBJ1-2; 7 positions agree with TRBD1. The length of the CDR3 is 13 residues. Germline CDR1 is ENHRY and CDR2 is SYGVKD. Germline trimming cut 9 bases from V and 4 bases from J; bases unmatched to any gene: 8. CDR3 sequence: CAIQTGRSYGYTF. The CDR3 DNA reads TGTGCCATTCAGACAGGGCGAAGCTATGGCTACACCTTC.

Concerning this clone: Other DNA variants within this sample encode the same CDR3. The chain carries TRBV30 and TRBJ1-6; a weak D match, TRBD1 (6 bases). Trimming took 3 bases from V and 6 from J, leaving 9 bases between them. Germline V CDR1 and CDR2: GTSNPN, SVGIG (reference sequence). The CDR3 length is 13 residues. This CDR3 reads CAWRTGLNSPLHF. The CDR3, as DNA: TGTGCCTGGAGGACAGGTCTTAATTCACCCCTCCACTTT.

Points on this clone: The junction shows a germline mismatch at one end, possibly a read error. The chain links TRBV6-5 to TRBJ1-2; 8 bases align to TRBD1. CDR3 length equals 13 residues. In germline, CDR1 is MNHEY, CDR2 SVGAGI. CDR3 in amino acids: CASGYPTGDGYTF. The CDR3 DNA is TGTGCCAGCGGTTACCCGACAGGGGATGGCTACACCTTC.

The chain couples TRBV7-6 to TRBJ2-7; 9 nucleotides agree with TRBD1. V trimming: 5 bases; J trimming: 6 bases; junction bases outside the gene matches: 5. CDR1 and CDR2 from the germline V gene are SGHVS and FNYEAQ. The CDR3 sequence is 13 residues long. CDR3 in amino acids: CASSQGQGLEQYF. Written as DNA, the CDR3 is TGTGCCAGCAGCCAGGGACAGGGACTCGAGCAGTACTTC.

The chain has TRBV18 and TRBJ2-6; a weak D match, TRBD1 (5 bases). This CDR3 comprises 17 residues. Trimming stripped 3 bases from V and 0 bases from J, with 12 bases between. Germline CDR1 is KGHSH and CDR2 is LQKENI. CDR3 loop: CASSPGQGSSGANVLTF. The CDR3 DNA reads TGTGCCAGCTCACCGGGGCAGGGAAGCTCTGGGGCCAACGTCCTGACTTTC.

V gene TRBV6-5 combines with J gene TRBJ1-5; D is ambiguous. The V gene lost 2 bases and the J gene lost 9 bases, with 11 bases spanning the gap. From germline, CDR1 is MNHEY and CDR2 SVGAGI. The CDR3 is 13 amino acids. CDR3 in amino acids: CASSYDADGPQHF. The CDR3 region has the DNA TGTGCCAGCAGTTACGACGCGGATGGGCCCCAGCATTTT.

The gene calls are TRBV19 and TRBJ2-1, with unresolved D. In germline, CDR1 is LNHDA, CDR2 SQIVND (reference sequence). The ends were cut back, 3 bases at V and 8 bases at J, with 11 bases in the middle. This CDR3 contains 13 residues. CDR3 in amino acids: CASSMIPRDEQFF. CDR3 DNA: TGTGCCAGTAGTATGATCCCAAGAGATGAGCAGTTCTTC.

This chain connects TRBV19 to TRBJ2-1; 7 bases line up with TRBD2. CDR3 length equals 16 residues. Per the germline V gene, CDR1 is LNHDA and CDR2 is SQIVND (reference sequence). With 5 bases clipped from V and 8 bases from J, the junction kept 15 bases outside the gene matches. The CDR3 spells CASSWGSGGSGDEQFF. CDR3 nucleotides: TGTGCCAGTAGTTGGGGGTCCGGCGGGAGTGGTGATGAGCAGTTCTTC.

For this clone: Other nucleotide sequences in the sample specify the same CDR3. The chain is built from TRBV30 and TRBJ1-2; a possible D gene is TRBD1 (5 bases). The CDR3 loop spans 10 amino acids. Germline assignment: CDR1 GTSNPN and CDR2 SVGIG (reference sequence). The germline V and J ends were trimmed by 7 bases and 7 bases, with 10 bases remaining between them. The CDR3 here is CAFGGVGYTF. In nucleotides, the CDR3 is TGTGCCTTTGGAGGGGTTGGCTACACCTTC. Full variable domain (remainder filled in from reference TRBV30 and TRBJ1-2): SQTIHQWPATLVQPVGSPLSLECTVEGTSNPNLYWYRQAAGRGLQLLFYSVGIGQISSEVPQNLSASRPQDRQFILSSKKLLLSDSGFYLCAFGGVGYTFGSGTRLTVV.

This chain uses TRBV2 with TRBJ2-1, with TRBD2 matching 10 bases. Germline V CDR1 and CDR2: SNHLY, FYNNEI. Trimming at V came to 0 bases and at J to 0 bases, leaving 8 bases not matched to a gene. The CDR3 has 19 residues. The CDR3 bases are TGTGCCAGCAGTGAAGCGAGTAGCGGGGGGCCCTACTCCTACAATGAGCAGTTCTTC. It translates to CASSEASSGGPYSYNEQFF.

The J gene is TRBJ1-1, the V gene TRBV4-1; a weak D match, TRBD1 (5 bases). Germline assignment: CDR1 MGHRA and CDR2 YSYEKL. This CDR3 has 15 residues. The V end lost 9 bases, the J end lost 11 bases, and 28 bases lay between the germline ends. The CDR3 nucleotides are TGCGCCAGGGGGCCCAGTGCGGCGCCTATAACTCCGGCTTTCTTT. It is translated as CARGPSAAPITPAFF.

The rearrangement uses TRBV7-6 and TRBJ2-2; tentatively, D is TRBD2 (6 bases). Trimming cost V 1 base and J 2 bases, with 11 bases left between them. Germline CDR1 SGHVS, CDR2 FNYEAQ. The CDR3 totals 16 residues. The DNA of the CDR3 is TGTGCCAGCAGCTTAGGACTAGTATCTAACACCGGGGAGCTGTTTTTT. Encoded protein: CASSLGLVSNTGELFF.

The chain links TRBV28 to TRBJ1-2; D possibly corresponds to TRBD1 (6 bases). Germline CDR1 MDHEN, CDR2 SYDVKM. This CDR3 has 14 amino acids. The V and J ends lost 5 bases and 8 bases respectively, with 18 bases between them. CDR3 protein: CASSQGRGQGGYTF. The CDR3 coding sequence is TGTGCCAGCAGTCAGGGCAGGGGCCAGGGCGGCTACACCTTC.

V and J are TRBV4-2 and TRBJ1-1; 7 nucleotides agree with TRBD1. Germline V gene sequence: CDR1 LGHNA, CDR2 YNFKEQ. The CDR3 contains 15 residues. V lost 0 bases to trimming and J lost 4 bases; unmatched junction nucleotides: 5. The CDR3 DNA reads TGTGCCAGCAGCCAAGAGAGGGGGCTAGGCACTGAAGCTTTCTTT. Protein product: CASSQERGLGTEAFF.

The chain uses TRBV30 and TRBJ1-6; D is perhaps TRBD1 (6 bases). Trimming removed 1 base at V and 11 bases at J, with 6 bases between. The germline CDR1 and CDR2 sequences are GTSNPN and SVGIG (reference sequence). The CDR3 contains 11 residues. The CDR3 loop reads CAWSAGAPLHF. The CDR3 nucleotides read TGTGCCTGGAGTGCAGGGGCACCCCTCCACTTT.

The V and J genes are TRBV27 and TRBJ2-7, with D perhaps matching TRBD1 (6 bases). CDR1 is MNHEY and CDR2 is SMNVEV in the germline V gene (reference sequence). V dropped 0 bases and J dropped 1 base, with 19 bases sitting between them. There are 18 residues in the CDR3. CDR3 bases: TGTGCCAGCAGTTTATCTCGGGACACCCTTAAGGGGTCCTACGAGCAGTACTTC. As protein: CASSLSRDTLKGSYEQYF.

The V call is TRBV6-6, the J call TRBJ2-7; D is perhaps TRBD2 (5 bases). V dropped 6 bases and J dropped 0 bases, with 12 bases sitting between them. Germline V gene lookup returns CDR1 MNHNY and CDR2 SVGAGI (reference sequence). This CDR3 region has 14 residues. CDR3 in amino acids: CASSWTGSSYEQYF. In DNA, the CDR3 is TGTGCCAGCAGCTGGACGGGGAGCTCCTACGAGCAGTACTTC.

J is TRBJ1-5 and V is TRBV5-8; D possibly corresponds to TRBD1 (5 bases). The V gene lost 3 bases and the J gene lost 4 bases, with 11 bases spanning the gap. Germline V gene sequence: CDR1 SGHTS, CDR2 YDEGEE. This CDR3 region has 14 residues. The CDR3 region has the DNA TGTGCCAGCAGCTGGGGCCTTGGAAATCAGCCCCAGCATTTT. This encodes CASSWGLGNQPQHF.

Here the CDR3 DNA reads TGTGCCAGCAGTCTTACAGGGAATGAGCAGTTCTTC. Protein: CASSLTGNEQFF. The gene calls are TRBV6-5 and TRBJ2-1; D possibly corresponds to TRBD1 (6 bases). Germline CDR1 and CDR2: MNHEY and SVGAGI. V dropped 5 bases and J dropped 7 bases, with 9 bases sitting between them. This CDR3 has 12 amino acids.

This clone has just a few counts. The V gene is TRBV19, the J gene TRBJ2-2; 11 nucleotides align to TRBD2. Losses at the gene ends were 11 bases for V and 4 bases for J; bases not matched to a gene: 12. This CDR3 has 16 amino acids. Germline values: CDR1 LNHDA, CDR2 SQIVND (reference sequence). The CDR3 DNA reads TGTGCCTCTACTCTAGCGGGAGGCCTCTTCACCGGGGAGCTGTTTTTT. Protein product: CASTLAGGLFTGELFF.

CDR3 sequence: CASSVDFGGGAANTGELFF. DNA of the CDR3: TGTGCCAGCAGCGTAGATTTCGGAGGGGGGGCCGCGAACACCGGGGAGCTGTTTTTT. This sequence joins TRBV9 and TRBJ2-2, with D maybe TRBD2 (7 bases). The V gene's germline CDR1 is SGDLS and CDR2 YYNGEE. The CDR3 has 19 amino acids. Trimming took 0 bases from V and 0 from J, leaving 18 bases between them.

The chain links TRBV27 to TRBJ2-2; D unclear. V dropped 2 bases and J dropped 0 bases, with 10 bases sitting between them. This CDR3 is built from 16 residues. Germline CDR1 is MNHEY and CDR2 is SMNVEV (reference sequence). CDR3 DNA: TGTGCCAGCAGTTTAATATCAGGCGCGAACACCGGGGAGCTGTTTTTT. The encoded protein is CASSLISGANTGELFF.